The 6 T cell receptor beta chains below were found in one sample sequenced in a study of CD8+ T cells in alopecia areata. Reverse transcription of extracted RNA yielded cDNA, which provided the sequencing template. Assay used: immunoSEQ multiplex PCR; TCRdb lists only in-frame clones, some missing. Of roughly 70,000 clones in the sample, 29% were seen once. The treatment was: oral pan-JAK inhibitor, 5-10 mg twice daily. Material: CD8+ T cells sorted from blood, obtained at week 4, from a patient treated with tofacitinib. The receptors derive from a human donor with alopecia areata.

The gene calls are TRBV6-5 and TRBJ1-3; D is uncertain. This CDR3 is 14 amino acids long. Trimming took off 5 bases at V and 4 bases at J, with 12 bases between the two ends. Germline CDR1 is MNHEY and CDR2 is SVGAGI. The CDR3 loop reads CASSNREAGNTIYF. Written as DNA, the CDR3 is TGTGCCAGCAGTAACCGGGAGGCAGGAAACACCATATATTTT.

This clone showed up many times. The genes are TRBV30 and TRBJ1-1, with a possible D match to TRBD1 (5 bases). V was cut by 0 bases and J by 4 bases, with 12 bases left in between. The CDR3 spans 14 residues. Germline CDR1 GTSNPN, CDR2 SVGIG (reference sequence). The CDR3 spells CAWSVGQGSTEAFF. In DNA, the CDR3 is TGTGCCTGGAGTGTAGGTCAGGGCTCCACTGAAGCTTTCTTT.

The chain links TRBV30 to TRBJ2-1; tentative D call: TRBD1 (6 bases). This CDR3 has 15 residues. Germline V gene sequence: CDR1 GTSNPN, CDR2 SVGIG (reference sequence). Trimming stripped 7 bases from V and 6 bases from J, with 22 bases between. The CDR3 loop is CASQSSGQWGNEQFF. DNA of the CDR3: TGTGCCTCCCAGTCCAGCGGACAGTGGGGCAATGAGCAGTTCTTC.

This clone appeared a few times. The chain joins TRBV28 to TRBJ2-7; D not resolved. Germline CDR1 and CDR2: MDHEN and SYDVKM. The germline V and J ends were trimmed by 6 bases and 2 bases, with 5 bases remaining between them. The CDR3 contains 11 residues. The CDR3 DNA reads TGTGCCAGCAGAACCGCCTACGAGCAGTACTTC. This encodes CASRTAYEQYF.

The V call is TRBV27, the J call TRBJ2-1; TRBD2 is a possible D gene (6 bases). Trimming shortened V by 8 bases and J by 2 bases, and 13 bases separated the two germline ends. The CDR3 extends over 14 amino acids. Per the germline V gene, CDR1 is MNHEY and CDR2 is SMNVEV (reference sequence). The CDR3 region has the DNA TGTGCCAGCCGGAGCGGGCTAACCTACAATGAGCAGTTCTTC. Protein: CASRSGLTYNEQFF.

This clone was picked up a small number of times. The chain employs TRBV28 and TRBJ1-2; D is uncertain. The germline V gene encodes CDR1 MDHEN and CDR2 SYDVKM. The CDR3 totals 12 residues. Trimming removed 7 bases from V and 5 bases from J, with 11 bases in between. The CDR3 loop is CASTFGEYGYTF. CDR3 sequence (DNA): TGTGCCAGCACCTTCGGGGAGTATGGCTACACCTTC.